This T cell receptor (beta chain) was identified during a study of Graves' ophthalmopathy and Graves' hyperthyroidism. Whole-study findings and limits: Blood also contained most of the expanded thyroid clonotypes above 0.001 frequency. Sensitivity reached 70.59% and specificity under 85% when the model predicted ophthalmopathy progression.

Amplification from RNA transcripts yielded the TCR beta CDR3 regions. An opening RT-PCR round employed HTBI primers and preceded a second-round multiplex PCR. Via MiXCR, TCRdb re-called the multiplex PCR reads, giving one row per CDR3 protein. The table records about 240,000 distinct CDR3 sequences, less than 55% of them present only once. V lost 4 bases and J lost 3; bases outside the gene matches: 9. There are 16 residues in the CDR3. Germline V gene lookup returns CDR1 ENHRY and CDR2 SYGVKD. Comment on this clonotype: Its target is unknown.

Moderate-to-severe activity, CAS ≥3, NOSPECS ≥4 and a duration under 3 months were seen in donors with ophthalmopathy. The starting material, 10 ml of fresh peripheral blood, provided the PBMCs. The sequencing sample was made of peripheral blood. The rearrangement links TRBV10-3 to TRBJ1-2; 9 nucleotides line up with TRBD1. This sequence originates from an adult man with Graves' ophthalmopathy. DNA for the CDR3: TGTGCCATCAGTGTTTGGCGGACAGGGGATGACTATGGCTACACCTTC. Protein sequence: CAISVWRTGDDYGYTF.